Sequencing of this TCR beta chain was carried out in a study of T cells after yellow fever vaccination. Study results and limitations: Though it reached lower strength, the secondary response hit its peak faster, day 5 versus 15.

The 5'RACE template-switching step produced TCR cDNA and added a universal primer site and UMIs. TCRdb analysed the 5' RACE reads with MiXCR anew, one entry per CDR3 protein. The table lists around 65,000 distinct CDR3 sequences, approximately 5% of them singletons, with less than 2.5% in the top ten. This clonotype was seen many times. Its matching antigen is unknown. This specimen was CD4+ T cells sorted from PBMCs, taken around 16 days after the first yellow fever vaccination. This sequence originates from a young man who received the YFV17D yellow fever vaccine.

The CDR3 DNA follows: TGCGCCAGCAGCCAACTATCAATCGGACAAGGGTGGGACTATGGCTACACCTTC. Its translation is CASSQLSIGQGWDYGYTF. The chain carries TRBV4-1 and TRBJ1-2; D perhaps matches TRBD1 (5 bases). Germline CDR1 and CDR2: MGHRA and YSYEKL. The CDR3 loop spans 18 amino acids. Trimming stripped 2 bases from V and 3 bases from J, with 22 bases between.